The 17 T cell receptor beta chains presented below share a single source sample, sequenced in a study of cytomegalovirus exposure and HLA in healthy donors. It was with 60 Vbeta and 13 Jbeta primers that the PCR ran. Using immunoSEQ multiplex PCR, the repertoire was profiled, and TCRdb retains in-frame clones only, with some absent. The repertoire consists of over 100,000 clones, with approximately 10% occurring once and the leading ten covering more than 6.5%. Sequenced material: PBMCs. Receptors were obtained from a woman aged 40 to 50 in good health and CMV-seropositive.

Only a few counts were recorded for this clone. The chain carries TRBV6-6 and TRBJ1-2, with 10 bases matching TRBD1. The CDR3 is 15 residues long. The V segment lost 4 bases and the J segment 4 bases; nucleotides outside the gene matches: 6. Germline CDR1 is MNHNY and CDR2 is SVGAGI (reference sequence). The CDR3 region has the DNA TGTGCCAGCAGTTCCCGGGACAGGGGTATCTATGGCTACACCTTC. This translates into CASSSRDRGIYGYTF.

A word on this clone: The junction shows a germline mismatch at one end, possibly a read error. The sample has other DNA sequences that encode this CDR3 too. The chain joins TRBV11-2 to TRBJ2-7; unclear D gene. The germline V gene encodes CDR1 SGHAT and CDR2 FQNNGV. This CDR3 region has 14 residues. CDR3: CASSALVQSYEQYF. The CDR3 region has the DNA TGCGCCAGCAGCGCCCTAGTCCAATCCTACGAGCAGTACTTC.

This clone was found a few times. The gene calls are TRBV7-9 and TRBJ2-7; 11 bases are a match to TRBD2. This CDR3 is built from 17 residues. The V gene's germline CDR1 is SEHNR and CDR2 FQNEAQ (reference sequence). The J segment lost 2 bases and the V segment lost 5 bases, leaving 11 bases of the junction unmatched. In DNA form, the CDR3 reads TGTGCCAGCAGCAATCCCCATAGCGGGGGGGCCCCCTACGAGCAGTACTTC. Its translation: CASSNPHSGGAPYEQYF.

The V gene is TRBV2, the J gene TRBJ1-5; D is uncertain. Germline assignment: CDR1 SNHLY and CDR2 FYNNEI. The germline V and J ends were trimmed by 2 bases and 6 bases, with 11 bases remaining between them. This CDR3 is built from 14 residues. CDR3 residues: CASSENLPSQPQHF. In DNA, the CDR3 is TGTGCCAGCAGTGAAAATCTTCCCTCTCAGCCCCAGCATTTT.

This clone was counted a few times. The chain carries TRBV2 and TRBJ1-2; possibly TRBD1 for D (6 bases). CDR3 length: 16 amino acids. Trimming took off 4 bases at V and 3 bases at J, with 18 bases between the two ends. Germline-derived CDR1 and CDR2 are SNHLY and FYNNEI. The CDR3 sequence is CASSVSHLQGDYGYTF. The CDR3 nucleotides read TGTGCCAGCAGTGTCTCCCACCTACAGGGAGACTATGGCTACACCTTC.

This clone was seen more than once but under ten times. The CDR3 spells CASSPTRDTLFYGYTF. CDR3 coding DNA: TGCGCCAGCAGCCCGACTCGGGACACTCTTTTTTATGGCTACACCTTC. The rearrangement links TRBV5-1 to TRBJ1-2, with a weak D call TRBD1 (6 bases). Germline loops: CDR1 SGHRS, CDR2 YFSETQ. With 4 bases removed from V and 5 bases from J, the gap between germline ends came to 21 bases. This CDR3 comprises 16 residues. The full variable domain, its missing parts supplied by reference TRBV5-1 and TRBJ1-2, is KAGVTQTPRYLIKTRGQQVTLSCSPISGHRSVSWYQQTPGQGLQFLFEYFSETQRNKGNFPGRFSGRQFSNSRSEMNVSTLELGDSALYLCASSPTRDTLFYGYTFGSGTRLTVV.

The chain combines TRBV7-9 with TRBJ1-1; no clear D gene. This CDR3 has 14 residues. The V end was cut by 5 bases, the J end by 0 bases, with 10 bases between. Germline V gene data show CDR1 as SEHNR and CDR2 as FQNEAQ (reference sequence). In nucleotides, the CDR3 is TGTGCCAGCAGCCTACAGCTCATGAACACTGAAGCTTTCTTT. It is translated as CASSLQLMNTEAFF. Combining the CDR3 with reference TRBV7-9 and TRBJ1-1 gives the whole variable domain DTGVSQNPRHKITKRGQNVTFRCDPISEHNRLYWYRQTLGQGPEFLTYFQNEAQLEKSRLLSDRFSAERPKGSFSTLEIQRTEQGDSAMYLCASSLQLMNTEAFFGQGTRLTVV.

This clone has a handful of counts. The chain links TRBV5-1 to TRBJ1-4; no clear D gene. V shed 2 bases and J shed 0 bases, with 5 bases lying between them. CDR1 is SGHRS, CDR2 YFSETQ, per germline. The CDR3 is 14 residues long. CDR3 in amino acids: CASSFLPTNEKLFF. The CDR3 DNA follows: TGCGCCAGCAGCTTCCTCCCAACTAATGAAAAACTGTTTTTT.

This chain connects TRBV5-1 to TRBJ2-7, with 9 bases matching TRBD1. Germline V gene lookup returns CDR1 SGHRS and CDR2 YFSETQ. The CDR3 covers 16 residues. The J segment lost 5 bases and the V segment lost 3 bases, leaving 12 bases of the junction unmatched. The DNA of the CDR3 is TGCGCCAGCAGCTGGGGAACAGGGGGCCGAAGGAACGAGCAGTACTTC. This codes for CASSWGTGGRRNEQYF.

Only a few counts were recorded for this clone. The chain joins TRBV10-3 to TRBJ2-1; 8 nucleotides agree with TRBD2. The trim removed 7 bases at V and 7 bases at J, leaving 12 bases unmatched. CDR3 length equals 15 residues. Germline V gene data show CDR1 as ENHRY and CDR2 as SYGVKD. CDR3 DNA sequence: TGTGCCATCACCCCAGACCTCGGGGGGGGGAATGAGCAGTTCTTC. Translation: CAITPDLGGGNEQFF.

This clone was found a few times. The chain recombines TRBV6-5 with TRBJ2-1; 8 nucleotides line up with TRBD2. This CDR3 has 15 amino acids. J gave up 9 bases and V 0 bases, and 7 bases lay outside the gene matches. Per the germline V gene, CDR1 is MNHEY and CDR2 is SVGAGI. This CDR3 reads CASSYSSGGAREQFF. In DNA, the CDR3 is TGTGCCAGCAGTTACTCATCGGGGGGGGCGCGTGAGCAGTTCTTC.

There are a few counts of this clone. This chain links TRBV6-1 with TRBJ2-5; a possible D gene is TRBD2 (6 bases). The CDR3 has 15 amino acids. The ends were cut back, 1 base at V and 0 bases at J, with 9 bases in the middle. CDR1 is MNHNS, CDR2 SASEGT, per germline. CDR3 protein: CASSEEGGNQETQYF. As DNA, the CDR3 is TGTGCCAGCAGTGAAGAGGGCGGGAACCAAGAGACCCAGTACTTC.

The chain recombines TRBV5-6 with TRBJ2-3; 12 bases align to TRBD2. V lost 2 bases, J lost 3 bases, and 1 base stayed unmatched. The CDR3 loop spans 15 amino acids. Germline CDR1 and CDR2: SGHDT and YYEEEE. The CDR3 spells CASSLGLAGTDTQYF. CDR3 DNA: TGTGCCAGCAGCTTAGGACTAGCGGGAACAGATACGCAGTATTTT.

This rearrangement joins TRBV4-3 to TRBJ1-2; TRBD1 aligns across 10 bases. After removal of 4 bases from V and 8 bases from J, the junction contained 4 bases not matched to a gene. Looked up from germline, CDR1 is LGHNA and CDR2 is YSLEER. This CDR3 spans 13 amino acids. This CDR3 reads CASSRGQGEGYTF. The CDR3 DNA reads TGCGCCAGCAGCCGTGGACAGGGGGAGGGCTACACCTTC.

Here the CDR3 reads CASSLDPNEASPLHF. The CDR3 coding sequence is TGCGCCAGCAGCTTGGATCCAAACGAAGCTTCACCCCTCCACTTT. The chain joins TRBV5-1 to TRBJ1-6, with D unresolved. This CDR3 spans 15 amino acids. Germline V gene sequence: CDR1 SGHRS, CDR2 YFSETQ. The ends were cut back, 0 bases at V and 9 bases at J, with 13 bases in the middle.

V and J are TRBV2 and TRBJ1-1; D perhaps matches TRBD1 (6 bases). V dropped 7 bases and J dropped 0 bases, with 15 bases sitting between them. Germline lookup yields CDR1 SNHLY and CDR2 FYNNEI. This CDR3 is 15 amino acids long. DNA for the CDR3: TGTGCCAGCAAGGGAGGGGGAGGGGTGAACACTGAAGCTTTCTTT. It specifies CASKGGGGVNTEAFF.

The V gene is TRBV6-5, the J gene TRBJ2-2, with 7 bases identical to TRBD2. The CDR3 extends over 15 amino acids. CDR1 is MNHEY and CDR2 is SVGAGI in the germline V gene. Unmatched junction bases numbered 7, after V lost 6 bases and J lost 3 bases. The CDR3: CASSHGRGDTGELFF. CDR3 coding DNA: TGTGCCAGCAGCCACGGACGGGGGGACACCGGGGAGCTGTTTTTT.